The clone carrying this T cell receptor (beta chain) was seen only a few times. Original processing methods: The assay estimated nucleated cells by amplifying reference gene primers. Here immunoSEQ multiplex PCR was the method, and the copy in TCRdb shows in-frame clones only, minus some. V and J calls and clone size follow that table, whereas D and trimming were derived from the DNA. The table lists approximately 220,000 clones, 80% to 85% of them singletons. This sample is part of a study of blood T cell repertoires in COVID-19. Study context: Samples came from the United States, Italy and Spain, spanning acute and convalescent COVID-19. PBMCs, B-cell-depleted T cells, or T cells provided the cDNA or gDNA that made up the material.

With 5 bases removed from V and 2 bases from J, the gap between germline ends came to 10 bases. Germline V gene data show CDR1 as SEHNR and CDR2 as FQNEAQ (reference sequence). The CDR3 runs 13 residues. Sample: peripheral blood. V usage is TRBV7-9 and J usage is TRBJ2-7, with a weak D call TRBD1 (6 bases). The TCR comes from a woman aged 25 to 39 who had recovered from COVID-19. The CDR3 is CASSPDRTYEQYF. The CDR3 DNA is TGTGCCAGCAGCCCCGACAGGACCTACGAGCAGTACTTC.